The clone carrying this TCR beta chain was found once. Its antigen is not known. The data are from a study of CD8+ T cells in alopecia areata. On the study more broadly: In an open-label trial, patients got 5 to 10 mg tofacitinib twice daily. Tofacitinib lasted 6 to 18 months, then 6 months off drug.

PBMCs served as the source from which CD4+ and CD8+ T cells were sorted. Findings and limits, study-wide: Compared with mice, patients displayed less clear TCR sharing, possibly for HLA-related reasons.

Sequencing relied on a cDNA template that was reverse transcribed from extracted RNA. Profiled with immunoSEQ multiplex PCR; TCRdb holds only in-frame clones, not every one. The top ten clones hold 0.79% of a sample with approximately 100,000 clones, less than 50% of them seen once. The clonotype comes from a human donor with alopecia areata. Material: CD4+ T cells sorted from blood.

This chain's CDR3 is CAGSGNSYEQYF. CDR3 in DNA: TGTGCCGGCTCAGGGAACTCCTACGAGCAGTACTTC. The chain couples TRBV2 to TRBJ2-7, with D possibly being TRBD1 (5 bases). V was shortened by 11 bases and J by 0 bases, with 11 bases between the two germline ends. This CDR3 comprises 12 residues. Germline V gives CDR1 SNHLY, CDR2 FYNNEI.